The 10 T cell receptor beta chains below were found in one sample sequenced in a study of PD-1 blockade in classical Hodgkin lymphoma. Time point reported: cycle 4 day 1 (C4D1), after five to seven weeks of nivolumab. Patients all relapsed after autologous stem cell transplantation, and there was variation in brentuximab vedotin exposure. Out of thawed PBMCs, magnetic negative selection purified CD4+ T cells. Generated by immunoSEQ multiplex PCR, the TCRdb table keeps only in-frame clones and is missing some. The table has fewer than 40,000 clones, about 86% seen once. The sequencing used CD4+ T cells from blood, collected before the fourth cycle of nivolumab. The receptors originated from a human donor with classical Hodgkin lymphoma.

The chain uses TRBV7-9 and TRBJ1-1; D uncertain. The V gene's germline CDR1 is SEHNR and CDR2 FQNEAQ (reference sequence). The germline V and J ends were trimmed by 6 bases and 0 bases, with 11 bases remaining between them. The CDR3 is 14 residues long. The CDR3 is CASSPQPLNTEAFF. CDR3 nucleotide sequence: TGTGCCAGCAGTCCACAACCGCTGAACACTGAAGCTTTCTTT.

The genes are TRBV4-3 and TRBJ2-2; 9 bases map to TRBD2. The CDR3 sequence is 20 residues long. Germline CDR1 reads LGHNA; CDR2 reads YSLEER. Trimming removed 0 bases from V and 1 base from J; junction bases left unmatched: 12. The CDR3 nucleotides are TGCGCCAGCAGCCAAGATAAAGCGGGGGGCACCTTCTGGAACACCGGGGAGCTGTTTTTT. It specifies CASSQDKAGGTFWNTGELFF.

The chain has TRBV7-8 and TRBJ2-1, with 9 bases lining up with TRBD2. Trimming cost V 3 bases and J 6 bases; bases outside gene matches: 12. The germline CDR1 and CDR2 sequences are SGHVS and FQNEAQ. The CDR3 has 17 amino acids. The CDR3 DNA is TGTGCCAGCAGCTTGTCTGGTATGGCGGGGGGGGCCAATGAGCAGTTCTTC. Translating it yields CASSLSGMAGGANEQFF.

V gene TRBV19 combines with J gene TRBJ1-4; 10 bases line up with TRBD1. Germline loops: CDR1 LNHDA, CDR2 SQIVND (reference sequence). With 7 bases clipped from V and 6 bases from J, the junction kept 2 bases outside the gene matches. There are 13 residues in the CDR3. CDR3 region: CASKGQGYEKLFF. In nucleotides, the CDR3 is TGTGCCAGTAAGGGACAGGGGTATGAAAAACTGTTTTTT.

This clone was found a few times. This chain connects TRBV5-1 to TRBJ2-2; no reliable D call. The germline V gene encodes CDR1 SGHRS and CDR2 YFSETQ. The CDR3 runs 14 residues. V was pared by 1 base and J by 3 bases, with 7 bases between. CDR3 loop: CASSLNGHTGELFF. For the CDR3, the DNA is TGCGCCAGCAGCTTGAACGGACACACCGGGGAGCTGTTTTTT.

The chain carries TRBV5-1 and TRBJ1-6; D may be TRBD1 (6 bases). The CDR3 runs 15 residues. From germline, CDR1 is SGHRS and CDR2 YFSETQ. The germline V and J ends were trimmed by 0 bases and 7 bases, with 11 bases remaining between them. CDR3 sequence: CASSLEGGQNSPLHF. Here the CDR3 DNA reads TGCGCCAGCAGCTTGGAAGGGGGGCAGAATTCACCCCTCCACTTT.

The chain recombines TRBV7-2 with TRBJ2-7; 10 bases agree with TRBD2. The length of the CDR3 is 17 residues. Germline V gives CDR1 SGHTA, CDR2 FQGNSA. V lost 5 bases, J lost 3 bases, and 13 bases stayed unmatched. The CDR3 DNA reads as TGTGCCAGCAGCCAAGAGAGGGTGTCTAGCGGGGGCTACGAGCAGTACTTC. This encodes CASSQERVSSGGYEQYF.

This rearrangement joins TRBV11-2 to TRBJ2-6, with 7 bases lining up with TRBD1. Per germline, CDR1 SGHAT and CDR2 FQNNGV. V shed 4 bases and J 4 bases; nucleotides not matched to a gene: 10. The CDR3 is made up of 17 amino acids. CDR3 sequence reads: CASSSIEGGIGANVLTF. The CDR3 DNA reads TGTGCCAGCAGCTCGATAGAAGGGGGCATCGGGGCCAACGTCCTGACTTTC.

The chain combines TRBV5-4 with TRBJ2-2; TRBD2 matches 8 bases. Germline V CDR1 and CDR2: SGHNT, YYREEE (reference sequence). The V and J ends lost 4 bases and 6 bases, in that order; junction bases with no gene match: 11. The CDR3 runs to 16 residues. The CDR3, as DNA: TGTGCCAGCAGCCCCCGGACTAGCCGTTCGGCCGGGGAGCTGTTTTTT. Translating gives CASSPRTSRSAGELFF.

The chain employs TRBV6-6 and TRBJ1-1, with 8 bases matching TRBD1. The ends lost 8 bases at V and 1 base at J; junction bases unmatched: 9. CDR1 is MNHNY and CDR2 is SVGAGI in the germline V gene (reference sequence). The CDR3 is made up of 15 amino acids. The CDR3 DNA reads TGTGCCAGCGGCTTCAGGGGGCTCGAGAACACTGAAGCTTTCTTT. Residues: CASGFRGLENTEAFF.